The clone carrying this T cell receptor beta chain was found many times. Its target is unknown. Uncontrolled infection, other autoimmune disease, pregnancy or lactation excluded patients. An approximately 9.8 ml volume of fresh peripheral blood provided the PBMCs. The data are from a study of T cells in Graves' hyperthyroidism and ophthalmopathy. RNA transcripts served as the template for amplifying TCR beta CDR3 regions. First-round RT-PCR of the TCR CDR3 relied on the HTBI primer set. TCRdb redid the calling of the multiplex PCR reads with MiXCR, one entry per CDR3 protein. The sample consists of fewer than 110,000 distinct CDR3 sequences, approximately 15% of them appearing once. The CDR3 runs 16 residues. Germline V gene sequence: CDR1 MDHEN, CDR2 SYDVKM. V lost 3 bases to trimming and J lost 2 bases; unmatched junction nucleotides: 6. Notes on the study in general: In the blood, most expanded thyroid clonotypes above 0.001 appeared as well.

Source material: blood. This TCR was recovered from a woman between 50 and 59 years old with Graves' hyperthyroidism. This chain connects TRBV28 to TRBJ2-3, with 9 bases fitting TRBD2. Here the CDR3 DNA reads TGTGCCAGCAGTTTTTACCGGACTAGCGACACAGATACGCAGTATTTT. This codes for CASSFYRTSDTDTQYF.